This TCR beta chain was retrieved from a study of cytomegalovirus exposure and HLA in healthy donors (dated by TCRdb to 2017 to 2019). General notes on the study: According to an earlier analysis of 587 of the donors, roughly 180 million T cells yielded 95 million to 140 million unique TCR beta sequences and roughly 280 Gb of sequence data. Every repertoire in the discovery cohort had been generated on one and the same sequencing platform. High-throughput TCR immunosequencing, statistical association of individual TCRs with disease status, and machine learning were combined to predict cytomegalovirus infection status. Roughly 300 gigabases of sequencing data and 78 million or so unique TCR sequences were included in an early release covering several hundred HLA-typed donors. A later genetic analysis used genome-wide SNP genotypes for about 65% of the 666 donors, treating that subset as a discovery cohort. In an earlier analysis of over 550 of the donors, high-throughput TCR beta sequencing was used to judge whether each TCR beta V gene segment behaved as functional or pseudogenic. Rather than using new phenotypic data, the later analysis identified candidate immune exposures from TCR beta sequences and from how often those sequences occurred across donors. Roughly five DR-DQ haplotypes were handled as single units for association and clustering because linkage in the cohort was strong. Along with the roughly 700-subject first cohort, a separate validation cohort of 120 different subjects was used. Of the approximately 400 genotyped donors, roughly 80% were placed in the genetic ancestry cluster associated with self-reported Caucasian donors. Among about 360 genotyped donors of the cohort, an average of about 240,000 unique TCR beta nucleotide sequences were sequenced per donor, roughly 20% of them non-productive. The study aimed to test whether signatures of past pathogen exposure could be identified by cataloging public T cell receptors. The number of donors typed differed by locus, with roughly 620-640 for A, B, C, DRB1 and DQB1, around 500 for DQA1, about 610 for DPA1, and roughly 450 for DPB1. Class I and class II HLA loci were covered by the typing at four-digit resolution. To study patterns of TCR occurrence, a later analysis re-analyzed previously published TCR beta repertoires from hundreds of donors and added high-resolution HLA genotyping. Donor age, sex, ethnicity and CMV serostatus were compiled alongside the repertoire data. The study profiled the T cell repertoires of hundreds of subjects by immunosequencing and related them to cytomegalovirus serostatus. Beyond this particular receptor, the publication reports: The authors suggested that the approach could potentially be generalized to other disease states and immunological phenotypes. Most TCR sequences were observed very rarely across donors, whereas some public TCRs were present in many individuals. When HLA alleles, especially DR and DQ, strongly co-occurred, TCR associations were difficult to assign to individual alleles. In a later genetic analysis, a missense DCLRE1C variant was associated with V-gene and J-gene trimming of TCR beta chains, and the association was replicated in an independent cohort. The 87-base-pair reads could not distinguish some IMGT-functional V segments, including TRBV6-2 and TRBV6-3, so those segments were excluded. The sequencing pipeline was judged likely to have produced a cluster of highly shared sequence variants as a technical artifact. Because HLA typing was missing for some donors at each locus, association tests included only the typed subset. In a later analysis, several top co-occurrence clusters were reported to appear linked to parvovirus B19, influenza, CMV and Epstein-Barr virus. The classifier was reported to diagnose cytomegalovirus status with high specificity and sensitivity in both the original and validation cohorts. Because counts were too low, about 15 rarely observed V segments, including chromosome 9 orphons, were left out of the earlier analysis of roughly 600 of the donors. According to a later analysis, TCR association rates differed among HLA loci, with DRB1 alleles showing the most associated TCRs and HLA-C alleles showing the fewest. At a false discovery rate of 0.05, a later analysis linked 16,951 TCR beta sequences to specific HLA alleles. In an earlier analysis of approximately 590 of the donors, most TCR beta V segments were observed in productive rearrangements about 87% or about 30% of the time, broadly matching IMGT annotations. Immune exposure information for the cohort was limited to CMV serostatus. In vitro tests confirmed that a few of the cytomegalovirus-associated TCR beta chains recognize cytomegalovirus antigens. A further reported finding was that TCR beta sequences accurately predicted the HLA-A and HLA-B alleles for most subjects in the first cohort. A later analysis found that most CMV-associated TCR beta chains appeared HLA-restricted, with HLA associations seemingly driven largely by CMV exposure. In a later analysis, HLA-associated TCR beta chains were found to be more clonally expanded and to have lower generation probabilities than equally common non-associated chains. Linkage disequilibrium might explain the correlated functional status among segregating V segments, but an unknown experimental factor could not be ruled out. The cohort was sequenced for TCR beta chains only, and without alpha or paired-chain data the features that could be detected were limited. In a later genetic analysis, fewer N-insertions in productive TCRs were reported among donors in an Asian-associated ancestry cluster than the roughly 700-donor mean. The study listed approximately 160 TCR beta chains as associated with cytomegalovirus. The presence/absence analyses assumed that sequencing depth was roughly uniform across donors, and that assumption may not be true.

The V end gives up 1 base and the J end 1 base, leaving 3 bases in the junction not matched to a gene. CDR1 and CDR2 are drawn from the germline V gene: MDHEN, SYDVKM. The CDR3 covers 16 residues, taking in both the cysteine and the phenylalanine. CDR3 DNA is the only sequence kept; it has 48 bases, read in frame from the first base. A word on this clone: It has no known antigen specificity. No much larger clone is present one base from it, and per-base qualities are unavailable.

The method was the immunoSEQ multiplex PCR assay. For the multiplex PCR, a mixture combining 60 forward primers for TCR Vbeta segments and 13 reverse primers for TCR Jbeta segments was used. The CDR3 region of rearranged TCR beta genes was amplified from genomic DNA with a multiplex PCR assay. The amplified TCR beta libraries were sequenced on the Illumina HiSeq System as 87-base-pair reads. The authors' pipeline ran thus. A later analysis tallied 80 million to 95 million unique TCR beta chains across the 700 or so repertoires, and some 10 million of those chains were shared by two or more donors. To remove PCR and sequencing errors, raw reads were error-corrected and collapsed into unique sequences using a nearest-neighbor algorithm that merged closely related sequences. Alignment of CDR3 sequences to IMGT reference sequences was used to assign V, D and J gene segments. For a sequence to be retained, a match of at least six nucleotides was required to both a V gene segment and a J gene segment. A rearrangement was called productive if the CDR3 had no stop codons and remained in frame with V and J, and every other rearrangement was called non-productive. Following IMGT convention, CDR3 was defined as the stretch from the second conserved V-encoded cysteine to the conserved J-encoded phenylalanine. The earlier analysis of 587 of the donors excluded sequences that lacked an unambiguous match to a single V gene segment. An earlier analysis of a few hundred of the donors classified V segments as functional when productive rearrangements were above 56.7% and as segregating when the standard deviation between donors was above 5%. A statistical classification framework was developed to diagnose cytomegalovirus status using the catalog of TCR beta chain sequences. In a later analysis, V and J genes were assigned by comparing TCR nucleotide sequences against IMGT/GENE-DB human TR gene sequences. Using the TCRdist pipeline, a later analysis assigned CDR3 sequences along with most-parsimonious VDJ recombination scenarios. In a later analysis, every TCR beta chain was defined by the combination of its CDR3 amino acid sequence and its V-gene family, and reads without a unique V-gene family were dropped. To address suspected cross-contamination and a sequencing artifact, a later analysis removed roughly 580 highly shared, low-generation-probability nucleotide sequences. A later analysis calculated a clonal expansion index for each public chain from normalized within-repertoire ranks of inferred template counts. In a later analysis, generation probabilities were computed with a VDJ recombination model fitted to out-of-frame rearrangements, and the resulting probabilities were checked against IGoR. In a later analysis, hypergeometric tests were used to score TCR-TCR, TCR-HLA and TCR-CMV co-occurrence, with a repertoire-size bias correction applied to TCR pairs. In a later analysis, false discovery rates were estimated by permuting HLA or CMV assignments 20 times. In a later analysis, co-occurring TCRs were grouped using DBSCAN, with TCRdist sequence similarity added in when clustering inside HLA-allele-positive subsets. Repertoires with fewer than 30,000 or more than 120,000 public chains, plus five repertoires with anomalous nucleotide sharing, were excluded from co-occurrence clustering. Held by TCRdb, this immuneACCESS table contains in-frame sequences only and omits some clones. Under half of the omission traces to an unresolved V gene where checked; the cause of the rest is unknown. V and J calls plus clone size are reproduced from that table; the DNA served to infer D and trimming. This sample lists around 89,000 clones; 76% were detected once. The ten largest clones capture around 2.9% of the sample.

The cohort was made up of 500 to 850 healthy bone marrow donors. Cohort members were all nominally healthy when sampled, although unrecorded immune exposures were likely present. The donor was CMV seronegative and was included in the group of 352 seronegative cohort members. A peripheral blood sample was provided by each donor, and peripheral blood mononuclear cells were used for TCR beta sequencing. Genomic DNA extraction from the blood cell samples was performed with the Qiagen DNeasy Blood Extraction Kit. This TCR derives from a middle-aged man in good health and CMV-seronegative. The chain is made from TRBV28 and TRBJ2-1; TRBD2 fits 8 bases in the junction. The sequenced material came from PBMCs. The CDR3 here reads CASSLYASGSYNEQFF. The DNA sequence is as follows: TGTGCCAGCAGTTTATACGCTAGCGGGTCCTACAATGAGCAGTTCTTC.